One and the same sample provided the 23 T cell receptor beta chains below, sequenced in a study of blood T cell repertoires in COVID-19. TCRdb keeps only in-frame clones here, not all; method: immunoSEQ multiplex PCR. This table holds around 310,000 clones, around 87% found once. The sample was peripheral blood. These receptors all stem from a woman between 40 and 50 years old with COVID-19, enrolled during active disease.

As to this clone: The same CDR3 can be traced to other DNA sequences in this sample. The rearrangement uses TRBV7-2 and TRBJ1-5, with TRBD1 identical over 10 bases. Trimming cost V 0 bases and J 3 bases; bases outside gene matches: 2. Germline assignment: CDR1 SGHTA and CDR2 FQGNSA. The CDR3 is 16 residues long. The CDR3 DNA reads TGTGCCAGCAGCTTAGCGGGGACAGGGGCCAATCAGCCCCAGCATTTT. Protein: CASSLAGTGANQPQHF.

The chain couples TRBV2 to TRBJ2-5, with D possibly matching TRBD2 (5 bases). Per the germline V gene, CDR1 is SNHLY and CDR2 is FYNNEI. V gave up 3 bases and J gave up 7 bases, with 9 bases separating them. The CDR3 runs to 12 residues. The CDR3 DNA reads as TGTGCCAGCAGTGACACCGGAGGGACCCAGTACTTC. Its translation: CASSDTGGTQYF.

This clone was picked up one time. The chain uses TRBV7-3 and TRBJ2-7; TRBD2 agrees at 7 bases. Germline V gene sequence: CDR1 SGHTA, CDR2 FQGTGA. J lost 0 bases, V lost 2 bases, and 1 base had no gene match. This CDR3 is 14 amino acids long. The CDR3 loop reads CASSLGGGSYEQYF. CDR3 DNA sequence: TGTGCCAGCAGCTTAGGCGGGGGCTCCTACGAGCAGTACTTC.

CDR3 nucleotide sequence: TGTGCCAGCAGTACGCCGGGACAGGGAGGTGGCTACACCTTC. Protein product: CASSTPGQGGGYTF. The rearrangement uses TRBV6-5 and TRBJ1-2; 9 bases match TRBD1. Germline CDR1 is MNHEY and CDR2 is SVGAGI. J was trimmed by 7 bases and V by 5 bases; bases with no gene match: 8. The CDR3 consists of 14 residues.

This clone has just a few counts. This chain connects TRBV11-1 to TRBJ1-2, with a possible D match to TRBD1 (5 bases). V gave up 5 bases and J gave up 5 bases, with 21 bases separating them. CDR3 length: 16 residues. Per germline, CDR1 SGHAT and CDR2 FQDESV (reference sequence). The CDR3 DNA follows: TGTGCCAGCAGCCGAGGAGGGACGGCAGCTTCGTATGGCTACACCTTC. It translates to CASSRGGTAASYGYTF.

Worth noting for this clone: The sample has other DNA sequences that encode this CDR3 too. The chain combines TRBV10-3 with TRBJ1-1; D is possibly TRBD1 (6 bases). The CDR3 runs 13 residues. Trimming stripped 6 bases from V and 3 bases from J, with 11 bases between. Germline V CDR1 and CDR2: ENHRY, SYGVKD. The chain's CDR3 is CAISGRGDTEAFF. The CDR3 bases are TGTGCCATCAGCGGCAGGGGTGACACTGAAGCTTTCTTT.

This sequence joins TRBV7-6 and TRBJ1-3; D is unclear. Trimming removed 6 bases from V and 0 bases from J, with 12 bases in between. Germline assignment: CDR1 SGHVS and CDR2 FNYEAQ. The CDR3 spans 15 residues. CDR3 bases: TGTGCCAGCAGTTCCGGTCCCTTCTCTGGAAACACCATATATTTT. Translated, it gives CASSSGPFSGNTIYF. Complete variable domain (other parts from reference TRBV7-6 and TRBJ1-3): GAGVSQSPRYKVTKRGQDVALRCDPISGHVSLYWYRQALGQGPEFLTYFNYEAQQDKSGLPNDRFSAERPEGSISTLTIQRTEQRDSAMYRCASSSGPFSGNTIYFGEGSWLTVV.

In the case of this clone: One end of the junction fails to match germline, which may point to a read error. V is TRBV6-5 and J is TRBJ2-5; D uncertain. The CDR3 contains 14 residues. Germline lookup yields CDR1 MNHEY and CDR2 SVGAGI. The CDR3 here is CASSSQTLKEAQYF. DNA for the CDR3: TGTGCCAGCAGTTCCCAGACTCTAAAAGAGGCCCAGTACTTC.

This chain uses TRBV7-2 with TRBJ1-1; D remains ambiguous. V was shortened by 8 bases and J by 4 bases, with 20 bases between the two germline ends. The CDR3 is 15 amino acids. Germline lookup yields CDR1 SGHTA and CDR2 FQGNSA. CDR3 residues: CASVLGPDGFTEAFF. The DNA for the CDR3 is TGTGCCAGCGTCCTGGGTCCCGACGGGTTCACTGAAGCTTTCTTT.

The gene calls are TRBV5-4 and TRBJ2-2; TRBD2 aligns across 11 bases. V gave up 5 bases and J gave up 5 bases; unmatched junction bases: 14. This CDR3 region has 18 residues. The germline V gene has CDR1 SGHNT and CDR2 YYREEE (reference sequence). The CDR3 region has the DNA TGTGCCAGCAGTCTTCGAAGACTAGCGGGGAGATCTACCGGGGAGCTGTTTTTT. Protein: CASSLRRLAGRSTGELFF.

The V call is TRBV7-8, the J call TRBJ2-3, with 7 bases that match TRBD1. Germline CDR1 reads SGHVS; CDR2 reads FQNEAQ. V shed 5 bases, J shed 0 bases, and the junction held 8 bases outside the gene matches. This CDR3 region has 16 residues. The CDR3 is CASSPTGRGSTDTQYF. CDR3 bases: TGTGCCAGCAGCCCGACAGGCAGGGGGAGCACAGATACGCAGTATTTT.

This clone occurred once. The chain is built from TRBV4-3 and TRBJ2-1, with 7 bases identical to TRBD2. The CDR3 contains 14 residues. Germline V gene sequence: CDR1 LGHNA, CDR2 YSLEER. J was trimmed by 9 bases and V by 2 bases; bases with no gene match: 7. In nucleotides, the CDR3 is TGCGCCAGCAGCCAACTCCTACTAGCGACTGAGCAGTTCTTC. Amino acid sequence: CASSQLLLATEQFF.

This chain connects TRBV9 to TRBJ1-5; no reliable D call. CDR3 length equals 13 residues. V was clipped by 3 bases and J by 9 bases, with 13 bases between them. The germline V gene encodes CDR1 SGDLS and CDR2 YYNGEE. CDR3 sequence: CASSADNSGPQHF. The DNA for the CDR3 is TGTGCCAGCAGCGCTGATAATTCCGGGCCCCAGCATTTT.

The CDR3 bases are TGTGCCAGCAGGGATCCCGGGACAGGTTCTTACCGCTACACCTTC. Translated, it gives CASRDPGTGSYRYTF. The chain couples TRBV9 to TRBJ1-2; 8 bases agree with TRBD1. The V gene end was trimmed by 5 bases and the J gene end by 9 bases; junction bases not matched to a gene: 15. The CDR3 contains 15 residues. The V gene's germline CDR1 is SGDLS and CDR2 YYNGEE.

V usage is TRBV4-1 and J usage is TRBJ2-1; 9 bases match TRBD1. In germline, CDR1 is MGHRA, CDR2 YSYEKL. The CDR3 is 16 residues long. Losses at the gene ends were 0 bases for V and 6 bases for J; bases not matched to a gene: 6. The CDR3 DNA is TGCGCCAGCAGCCAAGAGCGGGACAGGGTATTCAATGAGCAGTTCTTC. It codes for CASSQERDRVFNEQFF.

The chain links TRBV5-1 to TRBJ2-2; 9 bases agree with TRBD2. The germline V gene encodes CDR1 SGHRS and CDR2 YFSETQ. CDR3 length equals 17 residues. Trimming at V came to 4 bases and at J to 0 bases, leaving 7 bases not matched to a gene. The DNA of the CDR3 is TGCGCCAGCAGCCCGGAAAGCGGGAGGCCGAACACCGGGGAGCTGTTTTTT. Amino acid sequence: CASSPESGRPNTGELFF.

The CDR3 DNA follows: TGTGCCAGCAGCCTAGCATCGACTAACACAGATACGCAGTATTTT. It codes for CASSLASTNTDTQYF. The chain couples TRBV6-5 to TRBJ2-3, with D tentatively TRBD2 (5 bases). Looked up from germline, CDR1 is MNHEY and CDR2 is SVGAGI. Trimming removed 6 bases from V and 2 bases from J, with 15 bases in between. The CDR3 covers 15 residues.

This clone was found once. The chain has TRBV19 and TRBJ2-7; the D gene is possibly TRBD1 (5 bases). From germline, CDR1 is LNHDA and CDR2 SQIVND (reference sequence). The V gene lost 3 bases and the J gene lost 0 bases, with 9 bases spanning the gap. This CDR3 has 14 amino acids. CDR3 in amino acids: CASSIGASSYEQYF. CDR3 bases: TGTGCCAGTAGTATTGGGGCGAGCTCCTACGAGCAGTACTTC.

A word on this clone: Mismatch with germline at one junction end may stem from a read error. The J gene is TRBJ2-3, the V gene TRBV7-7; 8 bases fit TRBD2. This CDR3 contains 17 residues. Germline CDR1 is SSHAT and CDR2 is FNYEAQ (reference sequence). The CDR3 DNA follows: TGTGCTAGCAGCGCAGCCCCTCCTAGCGGGAGCACAGATACGCAGTATTTT. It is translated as CASSAAPPSGSTDTQYF.

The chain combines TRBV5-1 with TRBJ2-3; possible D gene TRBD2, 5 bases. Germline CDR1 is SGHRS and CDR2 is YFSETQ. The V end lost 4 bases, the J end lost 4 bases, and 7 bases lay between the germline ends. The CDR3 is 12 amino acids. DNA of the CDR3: TGCGCCAGCAGCGAGGGTTCAGATACGCAGTATTTT. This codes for CASSEGSDTQYF.

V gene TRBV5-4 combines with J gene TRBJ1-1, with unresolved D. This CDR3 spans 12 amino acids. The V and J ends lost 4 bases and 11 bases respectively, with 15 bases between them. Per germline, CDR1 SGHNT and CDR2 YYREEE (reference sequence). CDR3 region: CASSPQRGLAFF. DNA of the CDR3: TGTGCCAGCAGCCCCCAGCGCGGGTTGGCTTTCTTT.

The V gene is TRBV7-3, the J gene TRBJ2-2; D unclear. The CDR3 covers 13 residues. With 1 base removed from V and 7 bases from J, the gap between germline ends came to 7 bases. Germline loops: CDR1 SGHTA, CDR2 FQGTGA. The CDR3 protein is CASSLNEVGELFF. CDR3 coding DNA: TGTGCCAGCAGCTTAAATGAGGTCGGGGAGCTGTTTTTT.

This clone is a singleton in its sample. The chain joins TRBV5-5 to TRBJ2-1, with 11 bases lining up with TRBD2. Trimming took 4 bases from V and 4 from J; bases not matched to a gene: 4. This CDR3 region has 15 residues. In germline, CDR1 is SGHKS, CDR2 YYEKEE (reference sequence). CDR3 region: CASSRTSGFYNEQFF. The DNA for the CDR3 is TGTGCCAGCAGCCGGACTAGCGGGTTTTACAATGAGCAGTTCTTC.